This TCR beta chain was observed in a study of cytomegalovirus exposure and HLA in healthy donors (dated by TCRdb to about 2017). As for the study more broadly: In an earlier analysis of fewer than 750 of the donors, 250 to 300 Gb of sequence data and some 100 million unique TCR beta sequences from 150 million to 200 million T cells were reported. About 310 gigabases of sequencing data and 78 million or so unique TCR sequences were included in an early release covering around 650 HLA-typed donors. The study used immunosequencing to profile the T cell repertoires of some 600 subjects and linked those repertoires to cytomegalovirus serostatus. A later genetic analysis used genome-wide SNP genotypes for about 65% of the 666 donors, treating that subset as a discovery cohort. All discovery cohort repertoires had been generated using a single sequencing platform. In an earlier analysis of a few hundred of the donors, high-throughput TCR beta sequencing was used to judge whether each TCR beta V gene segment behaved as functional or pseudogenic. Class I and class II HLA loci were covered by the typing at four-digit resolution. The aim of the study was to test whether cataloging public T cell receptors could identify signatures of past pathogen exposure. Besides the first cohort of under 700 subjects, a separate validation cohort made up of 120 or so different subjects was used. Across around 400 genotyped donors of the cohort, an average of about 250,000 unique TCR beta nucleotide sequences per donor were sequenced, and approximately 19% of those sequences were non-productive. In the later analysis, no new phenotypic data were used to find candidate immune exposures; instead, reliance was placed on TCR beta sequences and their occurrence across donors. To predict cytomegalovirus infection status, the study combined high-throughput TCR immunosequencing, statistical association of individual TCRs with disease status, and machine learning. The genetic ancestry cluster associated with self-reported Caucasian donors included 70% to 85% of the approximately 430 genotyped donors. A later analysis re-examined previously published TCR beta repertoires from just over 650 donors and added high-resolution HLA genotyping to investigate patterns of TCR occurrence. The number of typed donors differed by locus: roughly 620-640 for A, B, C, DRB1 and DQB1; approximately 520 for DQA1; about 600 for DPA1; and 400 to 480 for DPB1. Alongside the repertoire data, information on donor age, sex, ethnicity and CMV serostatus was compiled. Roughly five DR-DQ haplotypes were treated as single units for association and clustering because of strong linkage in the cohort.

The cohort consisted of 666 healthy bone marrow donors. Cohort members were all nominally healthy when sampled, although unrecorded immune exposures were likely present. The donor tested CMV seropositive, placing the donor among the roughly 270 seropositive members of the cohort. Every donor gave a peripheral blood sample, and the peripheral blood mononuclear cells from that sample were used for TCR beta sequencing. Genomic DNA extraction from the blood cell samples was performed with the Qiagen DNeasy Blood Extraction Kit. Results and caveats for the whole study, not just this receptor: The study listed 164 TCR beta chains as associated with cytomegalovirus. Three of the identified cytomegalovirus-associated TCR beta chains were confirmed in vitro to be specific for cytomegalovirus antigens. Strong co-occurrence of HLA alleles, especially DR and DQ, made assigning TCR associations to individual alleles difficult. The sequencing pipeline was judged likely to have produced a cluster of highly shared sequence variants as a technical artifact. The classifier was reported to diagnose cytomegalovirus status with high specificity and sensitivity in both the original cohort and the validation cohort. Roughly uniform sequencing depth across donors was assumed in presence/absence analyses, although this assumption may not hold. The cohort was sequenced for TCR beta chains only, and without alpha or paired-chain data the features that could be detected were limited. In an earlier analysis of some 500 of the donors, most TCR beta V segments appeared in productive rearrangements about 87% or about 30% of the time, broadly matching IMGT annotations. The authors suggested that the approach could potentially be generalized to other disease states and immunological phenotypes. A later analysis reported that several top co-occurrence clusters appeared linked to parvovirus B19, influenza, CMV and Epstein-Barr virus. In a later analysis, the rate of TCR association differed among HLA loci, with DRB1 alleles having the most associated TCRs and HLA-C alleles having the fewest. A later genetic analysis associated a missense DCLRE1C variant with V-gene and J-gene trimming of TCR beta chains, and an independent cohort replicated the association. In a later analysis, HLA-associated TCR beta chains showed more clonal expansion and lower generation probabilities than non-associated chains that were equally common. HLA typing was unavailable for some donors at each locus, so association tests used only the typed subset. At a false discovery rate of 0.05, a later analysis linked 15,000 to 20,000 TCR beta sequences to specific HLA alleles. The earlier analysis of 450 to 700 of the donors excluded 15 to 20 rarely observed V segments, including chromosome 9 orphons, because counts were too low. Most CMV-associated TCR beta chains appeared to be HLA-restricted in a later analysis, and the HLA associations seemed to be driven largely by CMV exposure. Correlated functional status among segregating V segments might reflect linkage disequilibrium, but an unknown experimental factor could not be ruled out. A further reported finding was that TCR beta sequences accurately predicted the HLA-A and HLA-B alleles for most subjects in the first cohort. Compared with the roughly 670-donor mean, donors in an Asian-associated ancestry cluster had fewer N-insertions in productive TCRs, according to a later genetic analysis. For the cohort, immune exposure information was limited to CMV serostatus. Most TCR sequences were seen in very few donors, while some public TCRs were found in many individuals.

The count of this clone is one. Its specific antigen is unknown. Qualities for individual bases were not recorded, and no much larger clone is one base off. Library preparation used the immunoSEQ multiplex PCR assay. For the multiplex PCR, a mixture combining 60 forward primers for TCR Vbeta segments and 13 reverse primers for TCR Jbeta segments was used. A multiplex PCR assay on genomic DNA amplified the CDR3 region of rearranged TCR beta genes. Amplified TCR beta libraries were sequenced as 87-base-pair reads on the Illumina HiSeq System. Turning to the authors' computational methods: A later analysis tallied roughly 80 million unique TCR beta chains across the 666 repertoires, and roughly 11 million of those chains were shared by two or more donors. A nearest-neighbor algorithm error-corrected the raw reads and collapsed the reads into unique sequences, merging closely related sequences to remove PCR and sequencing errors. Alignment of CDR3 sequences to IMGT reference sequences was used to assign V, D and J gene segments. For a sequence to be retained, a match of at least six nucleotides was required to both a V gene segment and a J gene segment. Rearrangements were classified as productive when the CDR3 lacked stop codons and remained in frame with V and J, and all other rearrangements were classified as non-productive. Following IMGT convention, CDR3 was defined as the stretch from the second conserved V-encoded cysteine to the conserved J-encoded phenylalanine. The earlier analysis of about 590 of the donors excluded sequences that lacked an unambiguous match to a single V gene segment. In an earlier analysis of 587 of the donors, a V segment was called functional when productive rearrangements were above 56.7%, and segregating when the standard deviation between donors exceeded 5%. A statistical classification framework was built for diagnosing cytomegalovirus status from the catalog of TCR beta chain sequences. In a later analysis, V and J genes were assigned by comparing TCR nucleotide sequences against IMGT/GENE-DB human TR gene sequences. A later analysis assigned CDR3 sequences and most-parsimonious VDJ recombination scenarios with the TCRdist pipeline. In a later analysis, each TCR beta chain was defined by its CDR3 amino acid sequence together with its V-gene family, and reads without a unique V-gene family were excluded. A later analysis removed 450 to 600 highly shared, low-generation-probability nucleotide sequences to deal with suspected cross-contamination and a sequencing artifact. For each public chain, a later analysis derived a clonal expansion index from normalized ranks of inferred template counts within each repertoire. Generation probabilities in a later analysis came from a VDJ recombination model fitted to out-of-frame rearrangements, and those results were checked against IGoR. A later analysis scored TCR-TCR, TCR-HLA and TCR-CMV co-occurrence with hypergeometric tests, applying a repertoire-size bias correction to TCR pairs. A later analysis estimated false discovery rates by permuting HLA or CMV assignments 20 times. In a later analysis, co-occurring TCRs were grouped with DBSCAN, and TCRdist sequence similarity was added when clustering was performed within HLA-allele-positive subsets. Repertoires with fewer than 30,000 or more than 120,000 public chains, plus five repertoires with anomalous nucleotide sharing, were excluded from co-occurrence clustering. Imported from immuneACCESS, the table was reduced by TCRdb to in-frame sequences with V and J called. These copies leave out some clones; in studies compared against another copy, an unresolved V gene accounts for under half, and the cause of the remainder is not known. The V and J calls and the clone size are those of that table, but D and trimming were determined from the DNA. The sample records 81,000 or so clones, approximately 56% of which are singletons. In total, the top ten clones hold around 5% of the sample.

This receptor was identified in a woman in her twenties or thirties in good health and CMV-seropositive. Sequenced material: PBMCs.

The CDR3 here reads CASSPGGAPFNEQFF. The nucleotide sequence is given as TGTGCCAGCTCACCAGGGGGGGCCCCTTTCAATGAGCAGTTCTTC. The rearrangement combines TRBV18 with TRBJ2-1; the best D guess is TRBD2, with 7 bases matching. V gives up 2 bases and J gives up 6 bases, and the segment between their germline ends measures 14 bases. The CDR3 numbers 15 residues from cysteine through phenylalanine. Only the CDR3 DNA stays, 45 bases, in frame from base 1. The germline V gene gives CDR1 as KGHSH and CDR2 as LQKENI.